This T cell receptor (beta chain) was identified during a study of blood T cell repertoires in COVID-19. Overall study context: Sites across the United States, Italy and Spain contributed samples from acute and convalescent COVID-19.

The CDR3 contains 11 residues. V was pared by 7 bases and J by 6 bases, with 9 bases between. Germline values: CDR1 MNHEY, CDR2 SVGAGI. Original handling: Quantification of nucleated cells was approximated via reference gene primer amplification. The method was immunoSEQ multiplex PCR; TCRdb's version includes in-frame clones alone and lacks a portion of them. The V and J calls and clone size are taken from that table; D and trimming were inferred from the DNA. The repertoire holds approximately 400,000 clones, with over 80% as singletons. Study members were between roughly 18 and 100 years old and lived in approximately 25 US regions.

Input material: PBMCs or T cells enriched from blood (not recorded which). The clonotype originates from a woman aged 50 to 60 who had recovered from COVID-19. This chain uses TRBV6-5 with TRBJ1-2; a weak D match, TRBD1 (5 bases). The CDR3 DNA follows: TGTGCCAGCACAACAGGTCATGGCTACACCTTC. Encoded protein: CASTTGHGYTF.